This TCR beta chain comes out of a study of blood T cell repertoires in COVID-19. While infection was still active, Seattle patients were enrolled and then followed longitudinally. Germline lookup yields CDR1 MNHEY and CDR2 SVGEGT. The CDR3 is 14 residues long. V shed 2 bases and J shed 2 bases, with 10 bases lying between them. Original analysis: The authors estimated nucleated cell counts from reference gene primer amplification. The method was immunoSEQ multiplex PCR; TCRdb's version includes in-frame clones alone and lacks a portion of them. V, J and clone size were drawn from that table, and D and trimming were deduced from the DNA. Of roughly 150,000 clones in the sample, just under 85% were seen once.

Sequencing was done on a sample of peripheral blood. The gene calls are TRBV6-2 or TRBV6-3 and TRBJ2-7; D is unresolved. This sequence originates from a woman aged 80 or over with COVID-19, enrolled during active disease. CDR3 residues: CASSYGQLTYEQYF. CDR3 nucleotide sequence: TGTGCCAGCAGTTACGGGCAGCTGACCTACGAGCAGTACTTC.